A single sample gave rise to the 2 T cell receptor beta chains below, sequenced in a study of CD8+CD57+ T cells in acquired aplastic anemia. The TCR beta profiling, which covered VDJ combination and CDR3 sequence, was carried out using genomic DNA as the template. TCRdb re-called the reads with MiXCR, one entry per CDR3 protein. The sample records over 200,000 distinct CDR3 sequences, 61% being singletons. Sample: sorted CD4+, CD8+, or CD8+CD57+ T cells (not recorded which) from PBMCs. Source of these receptors: a human donor in good health.

This chain connects TRBV10-3 to TRBJ1-1, with D maybe TRBD1 (6 bases). Trimming removed 4 bases from V and 12 bases from J, with 15 bases in between. Germline V gives CDR1 ENHRY, CDR2 SYGVKD. The CDR3 runs to 12 residues. The CDR3 sequence: CAISVDDRITFF. In DNA, the CDR3 is TGTGCCATCAGTGTAGATGACAGGATAACTTTCTTT.

The rearrangement uses TRBV11-3 and TRBJ2-3; D may be TRBD2 (7 bases). Germline-derived CDR1 and CDR2 are SGHNT and YENEEA. The length of the CDR3 is 15 residues. V lost 4 bases and J lost 5, with 16 bases in between. CDR3 sequence reads: CASSSRGGAGDTQYF. The CDR3 nucleotides read TGTGCCAGCAGCTCGAGAGGGGGGGCCGGAGATACGCAGTATTTT.